The clone carrying this T cell receptor (beta chain) occurred many times. This specimen belongs to a study of low-dose radiotherapy and immunotherapy resistance in tumors. Study details: Doses of 0.5 Gy per fraction every 2 weeks, totaling 6.5 Gy, went to Cohort 1. The patients were given nivolumab 240 mg every two weeks and ipilimumab 1 mg/kg every six weeks, through an intravenous route.

First-strand cDNA relied on TRAV- and TRBV-specific primers spanning alpha and beta chains. TCR amplification ran 20 PCR cycles using constant-region and V-primer adapter primers. One entry per CDR3 protein, called by TCRdb with MiXCR from the reads. Of 65,000 to 85,000 distinct CDR3 sequences listed, 15% to 20% are singletons. The time point: after trial treatment. Treatment defined: LDRT plus nivolumab, ipilimumab, low-dose cyclophosphamide and aspirin (RACIN trial). The donors, trial participants, received nivolumab, ipilimumab, aspirin, low-dose cyclophosphamide and low-dose radiotherapy. The germline gives CDR1 SGHRS, CDR2 YFSETQ. The germline V and J ends were trimmed by 0 bases and 0 bases, with 6 bases remaining between them. The CDR3 runs to 14 residues.

The sequence derives from a male donor with prostate cancer. Sequenced material: PBMCs, taken after low-dose radiotherapy plus immunotherapy. The chain employs TRBV5-1 and TRBJ1-2; D gene unclear. DNA of the CDR3: TGCGCCAGCAGCTTGGACAGTACTAACTATGGCTACACCTTC. This codes for CASSLDSTNYGYTF.